A single count supports the clone carrying this T cell receptor beta chain. The source of the sample is a study of cytomegalovirus exposure and HLA in healthy donors. Trimming took 4 bases from V and 0 from J, leaving 11 bases between them. The CDR3 is made up of 15 amino acids. Germline CDR1 reads SGDLS; CDR2 reads YYNGEE. PCR employed 60 Vbeta and 13 Jbeta primers. Sequenced by immunoSEQ multiplex PCR; TCRdb stores in-frame clones only, minus some. Here the sample spans about 110,000 clones, approximately 80% being singletons. This receptor was obtained from a woman aged 25 to 39 in good health and CMV-seronegative. The sample taken for sequencing was PBMCs. The chain joins TRBV9 to TRBJ1-3, with D possibly matching TRBD1 (5 bases). The CDR3 here is CASSPMTDSGNTIYF. As DNA, the CDR3 is TGTGCCAGCAGCCCTATGACAGACTCTGGAAACACCATATATTTT. Using reference TRBV9 and TRBJ1-3 for the parts outside the CDR3, the full variable domain is DSGVTQTPKHLITATGQRVTLRCSPRSGDLSVYWYQQSLDQGLQFLIQYYNGEERAKGNILERFSAQQFPDLHSELNLSSLELGDSALYFCASSPMTDSGNTIYFGEGSWLTVV.